Given below is one T cell receptor beta chain in context. This sample stems from a study of human T cells and chemical hapten exposure. This CDR3 is 19 amino acids long. Trimming took 7 bases from V and 2 from J; bases not matched to a gene: 14. Germline CDR1 reads SGHRS; CDR2 reads YFSETQ. Specified time point: healthy volunteer bleed at 6 weeks. Unfractionated whole blood yielded total RNA. In TCRdb, the RACE reads were re-called with MiXCR into one record per CDR3 protein. The sample holds approximately 79,000 distinct CDR3 sequences; 8.6% are singletons and the top ten take under 2%. Sequenced sample: whole blood. This receptor was identified in a male donor in good health. Some clones in this sample may be carry-over from other donors' samples. V and J are TRBV5-1 and TRBJ2-6; 11 nucleotides line up with TRBD2. This CDR3 is CASALAGGPVVPGANVLTF. For the CDR3, the DNA is TGCGCCAGCGCGTTAGCGGGAGGGCCCGTGGTTCCTGGGGCCAACGTCCTGACTTTC.